This TCR beta chain derives from a study of human T cells and chemical hapten exposure. The time point here: healthy volunteer bleed at 2 weeks. Sequencing started from total RNA isolated from unfractionated whole blood. This clonotype turned up a few times. Germline V gene lookup returns CDR1 SGHNT and CDR2 YYREEE (reference sequence). V was clipped by 4 bases and J by 11 bases; unmatched bases: 11. The CDR3 covers 13 residues. Study processing details: Sample TCR totals centred on a median of 95,638, ranging about 23,224 to 690,600. MiXCR was run by TCRdb on the RACE reads, yielding one entry per CDR3 protein. None of the V and J calls come from the authors' own analysis; TCRdb made them. The table has some 46,000 distinct CDR3 sequences, 4.3% seen once; the top ten hold roughly 1.6%.

The clonotype was recovered from a female donor in good health. Some clones in this sample may be carry-over from other donors' samples. The V and J genes are TRBV5-4 and TRBJ1-1, with TRBD1 matching over 7 bases. Sequencing was performed on whole blood. CDR3 sequence: CASSTNRGTVAFF. The CDR3 DNA sequence: TGTGCCAGCAGCACGAACAGGGGAACGGTTGCTTTCTTT.